These T cell receptor beta chains were read from a single sample in a study of post-analysis software for immune sequencing data. TCRdb re-analysed the PCR reads in MiXCR, keeping a single row per CDR3 protein. The table records hundreds of thousands of distinct CDR3 sequences, about 60% of them present only once. The sample was blood. These receptors were obtained from a girl between 2 and 10 years old with multiple sclerosis. Each CDR3 is given without its conserved first and last residue. The order of the fields is J gene, V gene, CDR3 protein.

TRBJ1-1 | TRBV30 | AWTPRREQLVNTEAF
TRBJ1-2 | TRBV5-5 | ASSLASTGTGDGGYT
TRBJ1-2 | TRBV12-3/TRBV12-4 | ASSPGQTRYT
TRBJ1-2 | TRBV7-9 | ASSLRVVDGYT
TRBJ2-5 | TRBV29-1 | SVGFTGRTGQY
TRBJ2-3 | TRBV9 | ASSDGVATDTQY
TRBJ2-3 | TRBV6-1 | ASSDPRLAGITDTQY
TRBJ2-7 | TRBV3-1 | ASSQIRDMNEQY
TRBJ1-2 | TRBV6-5 | ASMGGGYGYT
TRBJ2-3 | TRBV29-1 | SVRGLPFTDTQY
TRBJ2-5 | TRBV6-6 | ASSYLSGGGGETQY
TRBJ2-5 | TRBV20-1 | SASGGQGYQETQY
TRBJ2-7 | TRBV4-1 | ASTGTSGNRWDEQY
TRBJ1-2 | TRBV29-1 | SGETDYGYT
TRBJ2-1 | TRBV20-1 | SAREPSGAGNEQF
TRBJ2-1 | TRBV25-1 | ASSEGGGYNEQF
TRBJ2-1 | TRBV2 | ASSAGTGGSKDEQF
TRBJ2-4 | TRBV12-3/TRBV12-4 | ASSLAQGDIQY
TRBJ2-1 | TRBV5-5 | ASSFRAYNEQF
TRBJ2-3 | TRBV6-2/TRBV6-3 | ASNYSPSGSTDTQY
TRBJ1-2 | TRBV6-5 | ASSLEGNADYGYT
TRBJ2-1 | TRBV13 | ASSLHGGQGREQF
TRBJ2-3 | TRBV20-1 | SARLAVGTDTQY
TRBJ2-1 | TRBV3-1 | ASSQEGWGGYNEQF
TRBJ2-7 | TRBV2 | ASRVLAGGPHEQY
TRBJ2-5 | TRBV5-1 | ASRTSGGAFQETQY
TRBJ1-1 | TRBV19 | ASSIHQVDTEAF
TRBJ2-5 | TRBV11-2 | ASSLFGTGQETQY
TRBJ1-1 | TRBV5-6 | ASSLGGYAEAF
TRBJ2-5 | TRBV29-1 | SAPTADRGETQY
TRBJ2-4 | TRBV29-1 | SVSGRSYPEQY
TRBJ1-1 | TRBV29-1 | SGTTRATEAF
TRBJ2-1 | TRBV6-1 | ASSLAGDGEQF
TRBJ1-6 | TRBV12-3/TRBV12-4 | ASRAGTGTYNSPLH
TRBJ2-7 | TRBV20-1 | SARVSGPYEQY
TRBJ1-5 | TRBV5-5 | ASSAGTENQPQH
TRBJ2-6 | TRBV5-1 | ASRRSAGPNSGANVLT
TRBJ1-1 | TRBV6-5 | ASSYRGSGTEAF
TRBJ2-3 | TRBV6-1 | ASILGATQY
TRBJ2-5 | TRBV6-1 | ASTRYWGQETQY
TRBJ2-5 | TRBV6-5 | ASSYSNLAFQETQY